This TCR beta chain stems from a study of monozygotic twins with cystic fibrosis. Study outcomes and limitations: Age, concordance and disease severity did not associate with shared CDR3 numbers. J usage was most co-twin-similar in 8 of 16 pairs, V in 13.

Sequencing was performed with immunoSEQ multiplex PCR; in TCRdb, only in-frame clones are kept and a portion is missing. The table includes about 35,000 clones, approximately 72% detected once. The CDR3 has 18 amino acids. Germline CDR1 is KGHSH and CDR2 is LQKENI. Trimming removed 2 bases from V and 7 bases from J, with 26 bases in between. A note on this clone: Its specificity is unknown.

The chain employs TRBV18 and TRBJ1-2; a possible D gene is TRBD1 (6 bases). This receptor was identified in a girl aged 5-17 years with cystic fibrosis. Input material: blood. The DNA for the CDR3 is TGTGCCAGCTCACCAAGGGGGAGTGCGCAGGTCGCCGGGGGTGGCTACACCTTC. Translating it yields CASSPRGSAQVAGGGYTF.